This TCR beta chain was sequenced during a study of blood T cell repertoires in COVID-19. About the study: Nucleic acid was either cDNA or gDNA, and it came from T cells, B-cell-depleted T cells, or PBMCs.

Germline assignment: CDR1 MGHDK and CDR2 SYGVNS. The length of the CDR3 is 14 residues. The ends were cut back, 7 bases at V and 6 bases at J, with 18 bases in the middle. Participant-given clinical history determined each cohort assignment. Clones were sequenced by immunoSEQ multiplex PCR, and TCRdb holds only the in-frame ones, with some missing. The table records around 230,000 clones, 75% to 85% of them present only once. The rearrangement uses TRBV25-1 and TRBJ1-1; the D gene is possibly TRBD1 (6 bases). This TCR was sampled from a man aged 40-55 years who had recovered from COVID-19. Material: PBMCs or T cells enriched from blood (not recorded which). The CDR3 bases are TGTGCCAGCACATCACAGGGTCCTCGAGCTGAAGCTTTCTTT. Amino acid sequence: CASTSQGPRAEAFF.